What follows describes a single T cell receptor beta chain. Its antigen is unidentified. The sample originates from a study of monozygotic twins with inflammatory bowel disease. Whole-study findings and limits: Differences in immunosuppressive treatment may have been a source of added variability in patient repertoires. The co-twins with IBD showed lower TCRbeta diversity (inverse Simpson) than their healthy siblings.

Every TCR library used roughly 3,700 ng of total RNA. TCRdb reprocessed the 5' RACE reads and stores each CDR3 protein as one record, lacking DNA. The sample has around 200,000 distinct CDR3 sequences; the top ten hold less than 2%. Donors each contributed one blood sample measuring 2 to 3 ml. CDR1 and CDR2 from the germline V gene are SGHRS and YFSETQ. The CDR3 extends over 16 amino acids. Sequenced material: blood. V and J are TRBV5-1 and TRBJ2-5; TCRdb returns TRBD1, unconfirmable since there is no DNA. The source of this sequence is a human donor with ulcerative colitis or Crohn's disease, or a healthy co-twin of an affected twin (not recorded which). CDR3 amino acids: CASSLGGRAPQETQYF.